This T cell receptor (beta chain) was sequenced for a study of CD8 T cells in Susac syndrome. V shed 4 bases and J 7 bases; nucleotides not matched to a gene: 13. Germline V gene sequence: CDR1 SGHNT, CDR2 YYREEE (reference sequence). The CDR3 totals 18 residues. Random-hexamer reverse transcription was applied to about 0.45 to 1 ug RNA. An immunoSEQ multiplex PCR generated amplified TCR beta CDR3 products spanning 54 Vbeta and 13 Jbeta. TCRdb independently ran MiXCR on the immunoSEQ multiplex PCR reads; one entry per CDR3 protein. The data hold 180,000 or so distinct CDR3 sequences, with 85% to 95% observed a single time. CD8+ and CD4+ blood T cells underwent TCR beta sequencing. Healthy donors served as the controls. They were matched for age and sex. TEMRA cells were FACS-enriched, while CD8+ and CD4+ T cells were negatively isolated.

This chain uses TRBV5-4 with TRBJ2-3; 15 positions agree with TRBD2. The TCR originated in a human donor in good health. The sequenced material came from CD4+ T cells from PBMCs. DNA for the CDR3: TGTGCCAGCAGCCTCGGGACTAGCGGGGGGCCTGTATCCTATACGCAGTATTTT. Encoded protein: CASSLGTSGGPVSYTQYF.